This TCR beta chain was captured in a study of beta chain features in type 1 diabetes. Germline V lookup: CDR1 MNHEY, CDR2 SMNVEV (reference sequence). The CDR3 covers 15 residues. Losses at the gene ends were 6 bases for V and 6 bases for J; bases not matched to a gene: 11. Notes on the study in general: Individuals with type 1 diabetes displayed fewer insertions and more deletions at VDJ junctions. Short templates might get an advantage during PCR, and this would be equal in patients and controls.

This clone has more than one count but fewer than ten. Its specificity is not known. The authors obtained over 98% purity in all sorted populations. Every bit of the isolated RNA underwent reverse transcription, so sequencing read expressed TCRB transcripts. Some clones are missing from TCRdb's copy, which holds only in-frame ones; the method was immunoSEQ multiplex PCR. The sample holds 200,000 to 250,000 clones, around a quarter seen once. J is TRBJ2-1 and V is TRBV27; 7 positions agree with TRBD2. The sequenced material came from central memory CD4+ T cells from blood. The clonotype comes from a man younger than 45 in good health. The CDR3 is CASRRAGSGGNEQFF. The CDR3 DNA follows: TGTGCCAGCAGGCGAGCGGGATCTGGGGGCAATGAGCAGTTCTTC.